These 2 T cell receptor beta chains originate from one sample sequenced in a study of molecular identifiers for immune sequencing clone quantification. Each CDR3 protein is one row after TCRdb ran MiXCR on the PCR reads. The sample includes some 100,000 distinct CDR3 sequences, around 19% of them seen just once. The source material was naive CD8+ T cells from blood, with Jurkat cell RNA spiked in. Subset defined: FACS-sorted CD8+CD4-CCR7+CD45RA+ naive T cells. These receptors all come from a human donor in good health. Some libraries in this study had Jurkat cell RNA spiked in.

This clonotype was counted at least ten times. This chain connects TRBV6-5 to TRBJ1-4, with TRBD1 as a possible D gene (5 bases). The CDR3 covers 18 residues. The V and J ends lost 5 bases and 4 bases respectively, with 23 bases between them. Germline V gene sequence: CDR1 MNHEY, CDR2 SVGAGI. CDR3 in amino acids: CASSLRDYHVRSNEKLFF. In DNA form, the CDR3 reads TGTGCCAGCAGTCTTAGGGACTACCACGTGAGGAGTAATGAAAAACTGTTTTTT.

This clonotype was detected many times. The rearrangement joins TRBV29-1 to TRBJ2-7; no definite D call. The length of the CDR3 is 12 residues. Germline CDR1 SQVTM, CDR2 ANQGSEA. Trimming took 0 bases from V and 3 from J, leaving 6 bases between them. CDR3 nucleotide sequence: TGCAGCGTTGAAGAAGGCAGCTACGAGCAGTACTTC. It translates to CSVEEGSYEQYF.